This entry lists 31 T cell receptor beta chains sequenced from one sample in a study of OX40 agonist ivuxolimab in advanced cancers. Libraries were prepared by immunoSEQ multiplex PCR; TCRdb keeps only in-frame clonotypes and omits some of them. The sample carries roughly 80,000 clones, 84% recorded once. Here the sequenced sample was CD4+ or CD8+ T cells sorted from blood, taken in a trial of the OX40 agonist ivuxolimab. The receptors stem from an adult with an advanced solid tumor such as melanoma, head and neck, liver or kidney cancer.

V gene TRBV7-2 combines with J gene TRBJ1-3; D is ambiguous. Germline V gene data show CDR1 as SGHTA and CDR2 as FQGNSA. V was trimmed by 3 bases and J by 1 base, leaving 7 bases between them. This CDR3 comprises 14 residues. CDR3 loop: CASSLKGSGNTIYF. The CDR3 nucleotides are TGTGCCAGCAGCTTGAAGGGTTCTGGAAACACCATATATTTT.

The chain couples TRBV4-3 to TRBJ2-3; D is undetermined. From germline, CDR1 is LGHNA and CDR2 YSLEER. The CDR3 is made up of 16 amino acids. V was trimmed by 4 bases and J by 6 bases, leaving 20 bases between them. The chain's CDR3 is CASSPSIPSIGDTQYF. The CDR3 DNA reads as TGCGCCAGCAGCCCTTCAATCCCTTCAATTGGGGATACGCAGTATTTT.

Points on this clone: Other DNA sequences of this sample code for an identical CDR3. As DNA, the CDR3 is TGTGCCAGCAGCCCAATGACAGGGAACTATGGCTACACCTTC. Amino acid sequence: CASSPMTGNYGYTF. V usage is TRBV7-2 and J usage is TRBJ1-2, with 7 bases identical to TRBD1. Germline V gene data show CDR1 as SGHTA and CDR2 as FQGNSA. The CDR3 consists of 14 residues. V dropped 5 bases and J dropped 2; count of bases not matched to a gene: 5.

This chain links TRBV10-1 with TRBJ2-2; 13 bases are shared with TRBD2. The CDR3 is 16 residues long. Germline loops: CDR1 WNHNN, CDR2 SYGVQD (reference sequence). V gave up 6 bases and J gave up 3 bases; unmatched junction bases: 4. The CDR3 protein is CASSPGTSGDTGELFF. The DNA for the CDR3 is TGCGCCAGCAGCCCAGGGACTAGCGGGGACACCGGGGAGCTGTTTTTT.

This clone has a single count. J is TRBJ2-5 and V is TRBV4-2; the D call may be TRBD1 or TRBD2 (5 bases each). The J call is uncertain, as TRBJ2-7 better fits the DNA end. The germline CDR1 and CDR2 sequences are LGHNA and YNFKEQ. CDR3 length: 14 amino acids. The CDR3 loop reads CASSRAGARNEQYF. The CDR3 DNA is TGTGCCAGCAGCCGCGCCGGGGCAAGGAACGAGCAGTACTTC.

This clone was observed a single time. The chain is built from TRBV5-1 and TRBJ2-7, with 8 nucleotides matching TRBD1. Germline V gives CDR1 SGHRS, CDR2 YFSETQ. V lost 2 bases to trimming and J lost 7 bases; unmatched junction nucleotides: 11. This CDR3 contains 15 residues. The CDR3 sequence is CASSLLQGGLREQYF. CDR3 bases: TGCGCCAGCAGCTTACTACAGGGGGGTTTAAGAGAGCAGTACTTC. Complete variable domain (other parts from reference TRBV5-1 and TRBJ2-7): KAGVTQTPRYLIKTRGQQVTLSCSPISGHRSVSWYQQTPGQGLQFLFEYFSETQRNKGNFPGRFSGRQFSNSRSEMNVSTLELGDSALYLCASSLLQGGLREQYFGPGTRLTVT.

The chain recombines TRBV5-1 with TRBJ1-2; D unclear. The CDR3 length is 14 residues. CDR1 is SGHRS and CDR2 is YFSETQ in the germline V gene. V lost 0 bases and J 0 bases, leaving 6 bases between the germline ends. CDR3 protein: CASSLDPANYGYTF. The CDR3 nucleotides are TGCGCCAGCAGCTTGGACCCTGCTAACTATGGCTACACCTTC.

This sequence joins TRBV11-2 and TRBJ2-4; maybe TRBD2 (6 bases). V dropped 7 bases and J dropped 8 bases, with 21 bases sitting between them. Germline loops: CDR1 SGHAT, CDR2 FQNNGV. The CDR3 is 15 residues long. This chain's CDR3 is CASTLTRGSGDIQYF. DNA for the CDR3: TGTGCCAGCACCCTAACCCGGGGGAGCGGAGACATTCAGTACTTC. The entire variable domain, with the rest obtained from reference TRBV11-2 and TRBJ2-4, is as follows: EAGVAQSPRYKIIEKRQSVAFWCNPISGHATLYWYQQILGQGPKLLIQFQNNGVVDDSQLPKDRFSAERLKGVDSTLKIQPAKLEDSAVYLCASTLTRGSGDIQYFGAGTRLSVL.

The chain uses TRBV4-2 and TRBJ2-3; 8 nucleotides match TRBD2. Germline CDR1 reads LGHNA; CDR2 reads YNFKEQ. The CDR3 is 16 amino acids. V was clipped by 4 bases and J by 4 bases; unmatched bases: 10. This chain's CDR3 is CASSPTGGAWADTQYF. The CDR3, as DNA: TGTGCCAGCAGCCCCACCGGGGGGGCTTGGGCAGATACGCAGTATTTT.

The chain recombines TRBV19 with TRBJ1-2; the match to TRBD1 covers 7 bases. The trim removed 0 bases at V and 4 bases at J, leaving 5 bases unmatched. Looked up from germline, CDR1 is LNHDA and CDR2 is SQIVND (reference sequence). The CDR3 loop spans 15 amino acids. The CDR3 loop reads CASSIDLGTAYGYTF. The CDR3 bases are TGTGCCAGTAGTATAGATCTGGGGACAGCCTATGGCTACACCTTC.

This clone was seen once. The rearrangement links TRBV4-2 to TRBJ2-5, with unresolved D. Per the germline V gene, CDR1 is LGHNA and CDR2 is YNFKEQ. This CDR3 contains 12 residues. Trimming cost V 0 bases and J 5 bases, with 4 bases left between them. The CDR3 DNA follows: TGTGCCAGCAGCCAAGATTGGGAGACCCAGTACTTC. As protein: CASSQDWETQYF.

The chain joins TRBV4-3 to TRBJ2-1; tentative D call: TRBD2 (5 bases). The CDR3 is made up of 15 amino acids. Germline V lookup: CDR1 LGHNA, CDR2 YSLEER. Trimming removed 0 bases at V and 4 bases at J, with 10 bases between. CDR3 sequence reads: CASSQEVRGYNEQFF. In DNA form, the CDR3 reads TGCGCCAGCAGCCAAGAGGTTCGAGGGTACAATGAGCAGTTCTTC.

The chain uses TRBV7-2 and TRBJ1-6, with a tentative D call TRBD1 (5 bases). The V end was cut by 5 bases, the J end by 10 bases, with 18 bases between. Germline-derived CDR1 and CDR2 are SGHTA and FQGNSA. The length of the CDR3 is 15 residues. CDR3 DNA: TGTGCCAGCAGCCCGGGGGGGACGTCAAACTCACCCCTCCACTTT. Its protein is CASSPGGTSNSPLHF.

This clone has more than one count but fewer than ten. The rearrangement joins TRBV29-1 to TRBJ1-5, with D possibly being TRBD1 (6 bases). The V end was cut by 4 bases, the J end by 0 bases, with 10 bases between. Per germline, CDR1 SQVTM and CDR2 ANQGSEA. CDR3 length equals 14 residues. CDR3 bases: TGCAGCGTTGCCGGGGGCAATAGCAATCAGCCCCAGCATTTT. This translates into CSVAGGNSNQPQHF.

This chain joins TRBV28 and TRBJ2-7; D remains ambiguous. Germline values: CDR1 MDHEN, CDR2 SYDVKM. Trimming left V 3 bases short and J 5 bases short, with 5 bases between. The CDR3 extends over 11 amino acids. CDR3 nucleotides: TGTGCCAGCAGTTTGGCCCACGAGCAGTACTTC. Its protein product is CASSLAHEQYF.

This chain joins TRBV28 and TRBJ1-4, with no clear D. The CDR3 has 14 amino acids. The V and J ends lost 8 bases and 0 bases respectively, with 10 bases between them. Looked up from germline, CDR1 is MDHEN and CDR2 is SYDVKM. The CDR3 here is CASGMTATNEKLFF. CDR3 in DNA: TGTGCCAGCGGGATGACTGCAACTAATGAAAAACTGTTTTTT.

The chain couples TRBV5-1 to TRBJ2-2, with 9 bases lining up with TRBD1. The ends lost 3 bases at V and 7 bases at J; junction bases unmatched: 13. This CDR3 is 17 amino acids long. Germline CDR1 SGHRS, CDR2 YFSETQ. The CDR3 DNA is TGCGCCAGCAGCTCAGGGTCCGGGGGACAGGGAATCGGGGAGCTGTTTTTT. Translated: CASSSGSGGQGIGELFF.

This chain joins TRBV5-6 and TRBJ2-1; D is ambiguous. V lost 7 bases and J lost 8, with 16 bases in between. Per germline, CDR1 SGHDT and CDR2 YYEEEE. The CDR3 extends over 13 amino acids. CDR3 sequence (DNA): TGTGCCAGCCTCTTCCCCGGTGGGGATGAGCAGTTCTTC. It is translated as CASLFPGGDEQFF.

The V call is TRBV10-3, the J call TRBJ1-1; perhaps TRBD1 as D (5 bases). V lost 6 bases and J 1 base, leaving 9 bases between the germline ends. The germline gives CDR1 ENHRY, CDR2 SYGVKD. This CDR3 is 13 amino acids long. This CDR3 reads CAIRGQENTEAFF. The CDR3 region has the DNA TGTGCCATCAGGGGGCAAGAGAACACTGAAGCTTTCTTT.

The chain couples TRBV10-3 to TRBJ1-4; 7 bases match TRBD1. V was pared by 3 bases and J by 10 bases, with 11 bases of the junction left unmatched. Germline CDR1 and CDR2: ENHRY and SYGVKD. The CDR3 has 15 amino acids. CDR3 coding DNA: TGTGCCATCAGTGACGAAAGACAGGGCGTAGGAAAACTGTTTTTT. Translated, it gives CAISDERQGVGKLFF.

The chain links TRBV27 to TRBJ1-2, with D unresolved. Trimming took 0 bases from V and 5 from J, leaving 7 bases between them. The CDR3 loop spans 13 amino acids. Germline CDR1 reads MNHEY; CDR2 reads SMNVEV (reference sequence). CDR3 sequence reads: CASSLSYGYGYTF. The CDR3 DNA follows: TGTGCCAGCAGTTTATCATACGGGTATGGCTACACCTTC.

This sequence joins TRBV5-4 and TRBJ2-3; possible D gene TRBD1, 6 bases. Germline CDR1 SGHNT, CDR2 YYREEE (reference sequence). This CDR3 contains 17 residues. V dropped 1 base and J dropped 0 bases, with 15 bases sitting between them. Written as DNA, the CDR3 is TGTGCCAGCAGCTTGCCCTCGCCAGGGGAAAGCACAGATACGCAGTATTTT. Its protein is CASSLPSPGESTDTQYF.

The V gene is TRBV4-1, the J gene TRBJ1-3; D not certain. V lost 3 bases to trimming and J lost 4 bases, with 16 bases between them. CDR1 and CDR2 (germline): MGHRA, YSYEKL. The length of the CDR3 is 16 residues. The CDR3 region is CASSQEEGARGNTIYF. CDR3 in DNA: TGCGCCAGCAGCCAGGAGGAGGGCGCAAGGGGAAACACCATATATTTT.

This clone is a singleton in its sample. This rearrangement joins TRBV28 to TRBJ1-3, with a possible D match to TRBD1 (6 bases). Germline values: CDR1 MDHEN, CDR2 SYDVKM. The V end lost 2 bases, the J end lost 1 base, and 9 bases lay between the germline ends. The CDR3 loop spans 15 amino acids. In nucleotides, the CDR3 is TGTGCCAGCAGTTTAGGGGGGCGATCTGGAAACACCATATATTTT. It encodes CASSLGGRSGNTIYF.

A word on this clone: At the DNA level, this CDR3 is encoded by other sequences in the same sample as well. The J gene is TRBJ2-5, the V gene TRBV5-1; 7 nucleotides line up with TRBD2. The CDR3 runs 15 residues. The germline CDR1 and CDR2 sequences are SGHRS and YFSETQ. V lost 2 bases to trimming and J lost 5 bases; unmatched junction nucleotides: 9. The DNA of the CDR3 is TGCGCCAGCAGCTTAATTGCAGGGAGGGATGAGACCCAGTACTTC. It is translated as CASSLIAGRDETQYF.

The chain couples TRBV15 to TRBJ1-4, with a possible D match to TRBD1 (5 bases). The germline V gene has CDR1 LNHNV and CDR2 YYDKDF (reference sequence). The length of the CDR3 is 19 residues. Trimming cost V 3 bases and J 4 bases, with 24 bases left between them. The CDR3 region is CATSSLRGALGSLNEKLFF. DNA of the CDR3: TGTGCCACCAGCAGTCTTCGTGGGGCACTTGGGAGTCTTAATGAAAAACTGTTTTTT. The full variable domain, in which reference TRBV15 and TRBJ1-4 provide the parts outside the CDR3, is DAMVIQNPRYQVTQFGKPVTLSCSQTLNHNVMYWYQQKSSQAPKLLFHYYDKDFNNEADTPDNFQSRRPNTSFCFLDIRSPGLGDTAMYLCATSSLRGALGSLNEKLFFGSGTQLSVL.

The chain has TRBV5-1 and TRBJ2-5; perhaps TRBD2 as D (6 bases). The CDR3 is made up of 14 amino acids. Germline CDR1 and CDR2: SGHRS and YFSETQ. V was trimmed by 0 bases and J by 5 bases, leaving 11 bases between them. CDR3 nucleotide sequence: TGCGCCAGCAGCTTGGGGTACGGAGGGGAGACCCAGTACTTC. Protein: CASSLGYGGETQYF.

The V and J genes are TRBV28 and TRBJ1-2; D not certain. Trimming removed 7 bases at V and 5 bases at J, with 11 bases between. There are 12 residues in the CDR3. CDR1 is MDHEN, CDR2 SYDVKM, per germline. CDR3 coding DNA: TGTGCCAGCACCTCGCCGGGTTATGGCTACACCTTC. Its protein is CASTSPGYGYTF.

This clone has just a few counts. CDR3 region: CAISYPGQHYGYTF. CDR3 coding DNA: TGTGCCATCAGCTATCCGGGACAGCACTATGGCTACACCTTC. This sequence joins TRBV10-3 and TRBJ1-2, with 7 bases fitting TRBD1. Trimming at V came to 6 bases and at J to 3 bases, leaving 7 bases not matched to a gene. The CDR3 covers 14 residues. The germline gives CDR1 ENHRY, CDR2 SYGVKD.

CDR3 sequence reads: CASGQAAYEQYV. DNA of the CDR3: TGTGCCAGCGGACAGGCAGCCTACGAGCAGTACGTC. V is TRBV6-1 and J is TRBJ2-7, with TRBD1 matching over 7 bases. Germline CDR1 MNHNS, CDR2 SASEGT. V trimming: 8 bases; J trimming: 2 bases; junction bases outside the gene matches: 3. CDR3 length: 12 residues.

The chain uses TRBV20-1 and TRBJ2-3; D call uncertain. The CDR3 is made up of 11 amino acids. Trimming pared 0 bases from V and 6 bases from J, leaving 4 bases between. The germline V gene has CDR1 DFQATT and CDR2 SNEGSKA (reference sequence). As DNA, the CDR3 is TGCAGTGCTAGAGATTACGATACGCAGTATTTT. This sequence encodes CSARDYDTQYF.